These 29 T cell receptor beta chains came from one sample sequenced in a study of control samples from healthy donors and cancer patients. The data were produced by immunoSEQ multiplex PCR, yet TCRdb's version contains in-frame clones alone and is incomplete. The data contain some 96,000 clones, more than 85% of them singletons. The sample was blood. These receptors originate from a woman aged 50 to 60 in good health.

The V and J genes are TRBV30 and TRBJ1-3; unclear D gene. The ends were cut back, 0 bases at V and 8 bases at J, with 8 bases in the middle. Germline V gene sequence: CDR1 GTSNPN, CDR2 SVGIG (reference sequence). CDR3 length: 12 amino acids. This CDR3 is CAWSVRRDTIYF. CDR3 sequence (DNA): TGTGCCTGGAGTGTACGTAGAGACACCATATATTTT.

This chain joins TRBV4-1 and TRBJ1-5; 9 bases align to TRBD1. This CDR3 spans 17 amino acids. Germline assignment: CDR1 MGHRA and CDR2 YSYEKL. The V gene end was trimmed by 1 base and the J gene end by 5 bases; junction bases not matched to a gene: 9. The CDR3 nucleotides are TGCGCCAGCAGCCAAGGTGGACAGGGGACCTTTTATCAGCCCCAGCATTTT. Translated: CASSQGGQGTFYQPQHF.

The chain employs TRBV24-1 and TRBJ2-3; D might be TRBD1 (5 bases). The germline V gene encodes CDR1 KGHDR and CDR2 SFDVKD. The CDR3 has 14 amino acids. V lost 4 bases and J lost 10, with 17 bases in between. CDR3 sequence: CATSEGLDGVSQYF. The CDR3, as DNA: TGTGCCACCAGTGAGGGGCTGGATGGGGTATCGCAGTATTTT.

V and J are TRBV23-1 and TRBJ1-2; D gene unclear. TRBV23-1 is identified as an open reading frame with a role that is uncertain. There are 10 residues in the CDR3. V lost 4 bases and J lost 8, with 5 bases in between. CDR3 region: CASSPPGYTF. The CDR3 DNA reads TGCGCCAGCAGTCCCCCCGGCTACACCTTC.

This chain uses TRBV4-3 with TRBJ2-1; 14 positions agree with TRBD2. CDR3 size: 16 residues. V dropped 2 bases and J dropped 10; count of bases not matched to a gene: 7. Germline assignment: CDR1 LGHNA and CDR2 YSLEER. The CDR3 coding sequence is TGCGCCAGCAGCCAACGATCGGGACTAGCGGGAGTCGAGCAGTTCTTC. It specifies CASSQRSGLAGVEQFF.

The chain carries TRBV6-5 and TRBJ2-7; D may be TRBD1 or TRBD2 (6 bases each). V lost 2 bases to trimming and J lost 0 bases, with 14 bases between them. Per the germline V gene, CDR1 is MNHEY and CDR2 is SVGAGI. This CDR3 region has 16 residues. The CDR3 reads CASSYRGVGNSYEQYV. The CDR3 DNA reads as TGTGCCAGCAGTTACAGGGGGGTGGGTAACTCCTACGAGCAGTACGTC.

V gene TRBV30 combines with J gene TRBJ2-7; the D call may be TRBD1 or TRBD2 (5 bases each). The V gene lost 2 bases and the J gene lost 2 bases, with 10 bases spanning the gap. CDR1 and CDR2 from the germline V gene are GTSNPN and SVGIG (reference sequence). This CDR3 has 13 amino acids. The CDR3 sequence: CAWSKGRTYEQYV. CDR3 coding DNA: TGTGCCTGGAGTAAGGGACGGACCTACGAGCAGTACGTC.

The genes are TRBV7-9 and TRBJ2-1; 7 bases match TRBD2. J lost 8 bases, V lost 2 bases, and 9 bases had no gene match. CDR1 is SEHNR, CDR2 FQNEAQ, per germline (reference sequence). This CDR3 region has 15 residues. This chain's CDR3 is CASSLTGGGGDEQFF. CDR3 in DNA: TGTGCCAGCAGCTTAACGGGAGGAGGTGGCGATGAGCAGTTCTTC.

This chain links TRBV18 with TRBJ1-2; perhaps TRBD1 as D (5 bases). CDR3 length: 14 amino acids. V was cut by 3 bases and J by 3 bases, with 11 bases left in between. Germline values: CDR1 KGHSH, CDR2 LQKENI. In DNA, the CDR3 is TGTGCCAGCTCACCTTCAGGGTTAGACTATGGCTACACCTTC. It specifies CASSPSGLDYGYTF.

This chain connects TRBV5-5 to TRBJ2-3; D remains ambiguous. Looked up from germline, CDR1 is SGHKS and CDR2 is YYEKEE (reference sequence). Deletions cut 0 bases from V and 4 bases from J, with 6 bases between. This CDR3 spans 13 amino acids. The CDR3 reads CASSLGRSDTQYF. The CDR3 bases are TGTGCCAGCAGCTTGGGTCGGTCAGATACGCAGTATTTT.

A single count supports this clone. At one end, the junction sequence differs from germline, possibly due to a read error. The CDR3: CATEWNTEAFF. The CDR3 DNA follows: TGCGCGACGGAGTGGAACACTGAAGCTTTCTTT. The chain has TRBV6-5 and TRBJ1-1, with D hard to call. The CDR3 consists of 11 residues. Germline V gene lookup returns CDR1 MNHEY and CDR2 SVGAGI.

This clone turned up a few times. CDR3 in amino acids: CAWSPFGYNSPLHF. The CDR3 region has the DNA TGTGCCTGGAGTCCGTTTGGGTATAATTCACCCCTCCACTTT. V and J are TRBV30 and TRBJ1-6; D remains ambiguous. V was trimmed by 2 bases and J by 4 bases, leaving 9 bases between them. Germline loops: CDR1 GTSNPN, CDR2 SVGIG (reference sequence). CDR3 length equals 14 residues. The variable domain in full, completed from reference TRBV30 and TRBJ1-6, reads SQTIHQWPATLVQPVGSPLSLECTVEGTSNPNLYWYRQAAGRGLQLLFYSVGIGQISSEVPQNLSASRPQDRQFILSSKKLLLSDSGFYLCAWSPFGYNSPLHFGNGTRLTVT.

The chain has TRBV7-9 and TRBJ1-5, with 10 positions matching TRBD1. V was pared by 5 bases and J by 5 bases, with 6 bases of the junction left unmatched. The CDR3 loop spans 15 amino acids. Germline V CDR1 and CDR2: SEHNR, FQNEAQ (reference sequence). Written as DNA, the CDR3 is TGTGCCAGCAGCACTCCCGGGACAGGGGATCAGCCCCAGCATTTT. Protein product: CASSTPGTGDQPQHF.

This clone is a singleton in its sample. This sequence joins TRBV2 and TRBJ2-1, with D perhaps being TRBD1 or TRBD2 (6 bases each). Trimming took 7 bases from V and 1 from J, leaving 14 bases between them. The CDR3 covers 15 residues. Germline V lookup: CDR1 SNHLY, CDR2 FYNNEI. The DNA of the CDR3 is TGTGCCAGCAACAAGGGGGGTTTATCCTACAATGAGCAGTTCTTC. Translating gives CASNKGGLSYNEQFF.

This rearrangement joins TRBV19 to TRBJ1-2, with D perhaps matching TRBD1 (6 bases). CDR1 and CDR2 from the germline V gene are LNHDA and SQIVND (reference sequence). The CDR3 loop spans 13 amino acids. Trimming took 5 bases from V and 4 from J, leaving 11 bases between them. The CDR3 DNA reads as TGTGCCAGTAGTGCCCAGGGGATCTATGGCTACACCTTC. The encoded protein is CASSAQGIYGYTF. The full variable domain, rest sourced from reference TRBV19 and TRBJ1-2, is DGGITQSPKYLFRKEGQNVTLSCEQNLNHDAMYWYRQDPGQGLRLIYYSQIVNDFQKGDIAEGYSVSREKKESFPLTVTSAQKNPTAFYLCASSAQGIYGYTFGSGTRLTVV.

Regarding this clone: This specimen includes other DNA sequences encoding the same CDR3. This chain links TRBV7-2 with TRBJ1-5; tentatively, D is TRBD1 (6 bases). Deletions cut 3 bases from V and 4 bases from J, with 7 bases between. The CDR3 extends over 13 amino acids. CDR1 SGHTA and CDR2 FQGNSA come from the germline V gene. The DNA of the CDR3 is TGTGCCAGCAGCTTGCAGGGGAATCAGCCCCAGCATTTT. Amino acids: CASSLQGNQPQHF.

The J gene is TRBJ2-7, the V gene TRBV21-1; the DNA was not compared with TRBD1, the D call given in the table. TRBV21-1 is shown as a pseudogene. The CDR3 is made up of 15 amino acids. CDR3 sequence reads: CATHDRATSFYEQYV. The CDR3 DNA reads TGTGCCACCCACGACAGGGCCACGTCCTTCTACGAGCAGTACGTC.

The CDR3 coding sequence is TGCAGTGCTTTGGGGAGAGGCTACACCTTC. This translates into CSALGRGYTF. The chain has TRBV20-1 and TRBJ1-2; the D is unclear. This CDR3 comprises 10 residues. With 5 bases removed from V and 8 bases from J, the gap between germline ends came to 9 bases. Germline lookup yields CDR1 DFQATT and CDR2 SNEGSKA (reference sequence).

This rearrangement joins TRBV9 to TRBJ1-5; 7 positions match TRBD1. The CDR3 loop spans 13 amino acids. CDR1 and CDR2 (germline): SGDLS, YYNGEE. Unmatched junction bases numbered 2, after V lost 2 bases and J lost 6 bases. CDR3: CASSVGTAQPQHF. The DNA of the CDR3 is TGTGCCAGCAGCGTGGGGACAGCTCAGCCCCAGCATTTT.

This chain connects TRBV29-1 to TRBJ2-3; 9 nucleotides agree with TRBD2. Germline V lookup: CDR1 SQVTM, CDR2 ANQGSEA. The V segment lost 3 bases and the J segment 0 bases; nucleotides outside the gene matches: 7. The CDR3 covers 16 residues. The CDR3 DNA follows: TGCAGCGTTGATGGTAGCGGGGGACCTAGCACAGATACGCAGTATTTT. This encodes CSVDGSGGPSTDTQYF.

V usage is TRBV2 and J usage is TRBJ2-7; either TRBD1 or TRBD2 may fit D (7 bases each). The CDR3 extends over 13 amino acids. Trimming stripped 1 base from V and 9 bases from J, with 13 bases between. The germline V gene has CDR1 SNHLY and CDR2 FYNNEI. DNA of the CDR3: TGTGCCAGCAGTGAAGGCAGGGGGGGAAGGCAGTACTTC. Its protein product is CASSEGRGGRQYF. The full variable domain, rest sourced from reference TRBV2 and TRBJ2-7, is EPEVTQTPSHQVTQMGQEVILRCVPISNHLYFYWYRQILGQKVEFLVSFYNNEISEKSEIFDDQFSVERPDGSNFTLKIRSTKLEDSAMYFCASSEGRGGRQYFGPGTRLTVT.

The chain couples TRBV15 to TRBJ2-2; D may be TRBD1 (6 bases). V lost 4 bases and J 2 bases, leaving 17 bases between the germline ends. This CDR3 is 17 amino acids long. Germline V gene data show CDR1 as LNHNV and CDR2 as YYDKDF (reference sequence). CDR3 coding DNA: TGTGCCACCAGCAAGAACAGGGCAAGAACAAACACCGGGGAGCTGTTTTTT. The encoded protein is CATSKNRARTNTGELFF.

V usage is TRBV29-1 and J usage is TRBJ2-4; D unresolved. The CDR3 spans 15 residues. The germline V gene encodes CDR1 SQVTM and CDR2 ANQGSEA. The V end was cut by 3 bases, the J end by 0 bases, with 12 bases between. In nucleotides, the CDR3 is TGCAGCGTTGATCCATCGGTAATAGCCAAAAACATTCAGTACTTC. Translated: CSVDPSVIAKNIQYF.

The V and J genes are TRBV7-3 and TRBJ2-1; D is ambiguous. Germline CDR1 reads SGHTA; CDR2 reads FQGTGA. Trimming cost V 1 base and J 7 bases, with 20 bases left between them. CDR3 length: 17 amino acids. DNA of the CDR3: TGTGCCAGCAGCTTAAGGGCGGTGGCAGCGTCTGGGAATGAGCAGTTCTTC. Translation gives CASSLRAVAASGNEQFF. Looking up the rest from reference TRBV7-3 and TRBJ2-1 gives the full variable domain: GAGVSQTPSNKVTEKGKYVELRCDPISGHTALYWYRQSLGQGPEFLIYFQGTGAADDSGLPNDRFFAVRPEGSVSTLKIQRTERGDSAVYLCASSLRAVAASGNEQFFGPGTRLTVL.

The CDR3 reads CASSQVNRGSMPYEQYF. CDR3 coding DNA: TGTGCCAGCAGCCAAGTTAACAGGGGGAGTATGCCCTACGAGCAGTACTTC. This rearrangement joins TRBV14 to TRBJ2-7; 8 bases agree with TRBD1. This CDR3 is 17 amino acids long. J lost 2 bases, V lost 1 base, and 10 bases had no gene match. Germline CDR1 SGHDN, CDR2 FVKESK.

The J gene is TRBJ2-2, the V gene TRBV2, with 7 bases matching TRBD1. CDR1 is SNHLY, CDR2 FYNNEI, per germline. J lost 5 bases, V lost 6 bases, and 12 bases had no gene match. The CDR3 runs 16 residues. The CDR3 is CASRPGQAGRTGELFF. The DNA for the CDR3 is TGTGCCAGCAGGCCCGGACAGGCGGGCCGAACCGGGGAGCTGTTTTTT.

The V and J genes are TRBV27 and TRBJ2-7, with TRBD2 matching over 11 bases. This CDR3 is built from 16 residues. CDR1 MNHEY and CDR2 SMNVEV come from the germline V gene (reference sequence). Trimming took 1 base from V and 9 from J; bases not matched to a gene: 11. The CDR3 DNA is TGTGCCAGCAGTTTATGGGCTAGCGGGGGGAGTTTGGGGCAGTACTTC. This encodes CASSLWASGGSLGQYF.

The chain couples TRBV14 to TRBJ2-3; D uncertain. Trimming removed 1 base at V and 1 base at J, with 9 bases between. The germline gives CDR1 SGHDN, CDR2 FVKESK. The CDR3 runs 15 residues. The CDR3 spells CASSQVGKRTDTQYF. The CDR3 DNA is TGTGCCAGCAGCCAAGTCGGAAAACGCACAGATACGCAGTATTTT.

CDR3 protein: CATSRRGDANTGELFF. Written as DNA, the CDR3 is TGTGCCACCAGTAGACGGGGTGATGCGAACACCGGGGAGCTGTTTTTT. The rearrangement uses TRBV15 and TRBJ2-2, with D possibly being TRBD2 (5 bases). The CDR3 spans 16 residues. The V end was cut by 6 bases, the J end by 0 bases, with 14 bases between. CDR1 LNHNV and CDR2 YYDKDF come from the germline V gene (reference sequence).